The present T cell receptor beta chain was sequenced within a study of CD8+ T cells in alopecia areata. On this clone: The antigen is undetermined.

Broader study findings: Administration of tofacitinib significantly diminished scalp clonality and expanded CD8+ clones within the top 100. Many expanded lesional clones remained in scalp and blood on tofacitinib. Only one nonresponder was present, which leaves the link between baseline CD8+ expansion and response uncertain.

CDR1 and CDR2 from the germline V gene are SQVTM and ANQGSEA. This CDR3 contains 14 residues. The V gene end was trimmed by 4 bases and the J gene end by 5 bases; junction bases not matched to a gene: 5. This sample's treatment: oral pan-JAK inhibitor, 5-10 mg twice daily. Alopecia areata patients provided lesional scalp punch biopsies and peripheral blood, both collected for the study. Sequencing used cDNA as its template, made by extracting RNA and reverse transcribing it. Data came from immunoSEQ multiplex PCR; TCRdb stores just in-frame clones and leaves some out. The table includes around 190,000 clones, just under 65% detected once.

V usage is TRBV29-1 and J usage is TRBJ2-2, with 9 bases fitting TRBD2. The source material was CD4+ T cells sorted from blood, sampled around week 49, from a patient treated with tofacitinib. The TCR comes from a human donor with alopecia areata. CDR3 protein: CSVAGAGGTGELFF. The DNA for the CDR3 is TGCAGCGTTGCGGGAGCGGGGGGAACCGGGGAGCTGTTTTTT.